One and the same sample provided the 3 T cell receptor beta chains below, sequenced in a study of blood T cell repertoires in COVID-19. Assay: immunoSEQ multiplex PCR; the TCRdb copy retains only in-frame clones and omits some. The data show tens of thousands of clones, about four fifths seen once. Sequenced: peripheral blood. These receptors all come from a human donor in a cohort sampled during active or convalescent COVID-19.

This clone was detected a few times. CDR3 nucleotides: TGTGCCAGCAGCTCCCTTACTACAGGGTACTTAGGTGAAAAACTGTTTTTT. This gives the protein CASSSLTTGYLGEKLFF. The chain combines TRBV7-9 with TRBJ1-4, with a tentative D call TRBD1 (6 bases). Deletions cut 4 bases from V and 7 bases from J, with 22 bases between. From germline, CDR1 is SEHNR and CDR2 FQNEAQ (reference sequence). The CDR3 is 17 amino acids.

This chain connects TRBV3-1 (or the pseudogene TRBV3-2) to TRBJ1-2; TRBD1 matches 12 bases. CDR1 is LGHDT and CDR2 is YNNKEL in the germline V gene (reference sequence). V lost 4 bases and J lost 8; bases outside the gene matches: 5. The CDR3 is 14 amino acids. The CDR3 nucleotides read TGTGCCAGCAGCCGGGGACAGGGGGCGCAAGGCTACACCTTC. Translated, it gives CASSRGQGAQGYTF.

This rearrangement joins TRBV10-1 to TRBJ2-7, with a weak D call TRBD1 (6 bases). Germline V lookup: CDR1 WNHNN, CDR2 SYGVQD (reference sequence). The CDR3 runs to 15 residues. V was trimmed by 6 bases and J by 3 bases, leaving 18 bases between them. The DNA for the CDR3 is TGCGCCAGCAGGCCAGTGTTGCAGGGGAACTACGAGCAGTACTTC. Its translation is CASRPVLQGNYEQYF.